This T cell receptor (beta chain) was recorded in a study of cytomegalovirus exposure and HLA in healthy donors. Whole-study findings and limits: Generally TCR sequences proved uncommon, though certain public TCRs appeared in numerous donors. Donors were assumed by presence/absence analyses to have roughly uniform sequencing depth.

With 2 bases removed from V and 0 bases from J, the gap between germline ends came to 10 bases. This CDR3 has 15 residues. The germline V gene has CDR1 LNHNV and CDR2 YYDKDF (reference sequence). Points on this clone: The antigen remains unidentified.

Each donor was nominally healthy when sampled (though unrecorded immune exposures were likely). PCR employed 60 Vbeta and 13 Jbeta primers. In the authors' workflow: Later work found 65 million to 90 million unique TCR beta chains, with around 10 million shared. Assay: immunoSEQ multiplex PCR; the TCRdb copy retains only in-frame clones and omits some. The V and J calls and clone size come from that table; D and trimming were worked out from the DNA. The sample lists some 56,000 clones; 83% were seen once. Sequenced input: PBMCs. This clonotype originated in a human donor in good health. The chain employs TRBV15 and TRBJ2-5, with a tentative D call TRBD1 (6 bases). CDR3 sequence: CATSRRTGYQETQYF. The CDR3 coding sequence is TGTGCCACCAGCAGACGTACAGGGTACCAAGAGACCCAGTACTTC.